This is a list of T cell receptor beta chains from one sample in a study of T cell responses to AZD1222 COVID-19 vaccine. Method: immunoSEQ multiplex PCR; TCRdb's copy keeps in-frame clones and lacks some. The sample gives 95,000 to 110,000 clones, approximately 89% of which show up once; over 7.5% is in the top ten. The sequencing here drew on peripheral blood, taken on day 0 of AZD1222 vaccination. The receptor set was obtained from an adult in good health. Both conserved end residues are part of each CDR3. Each record gives: J gene, V gene, CDR3 protein.

j_gene: TRBJ2-3
v_gene: TRBV10-1
CDR3aa: CASSEVGSTDTQYF

j_gene: TRBJ1-1
v_gene: TRBV6-5
CDR3aa: CASQFRGGEGTEAFF

j_gene: TRBJ1-3
v_gene: TRBV18
CDR3aa: CASSPFKMTSSGNTIYF

j_gene: TRBJ1-4
v_gene: TRBV10-2
CDR3aa: CASRDITGPSWEKLFF

j_gene: TRBJ2-7
v_gene: TRBV27
CDR3aa: CASSAYNRGRLYEQYF

j_gene: TRBJ1-3
v_gene: TRBV6-1
CDR3aa: CASSEASGGAGNTIYF

j_gene: TRBJ1-1
v_gene: TRBV10-1
CDR3aa: CASSGGTENTEAFF

j_gene: TRBJ2-1
v_gene: TRBV11-2
CDR3aa: CASSLVASGIWGDEQFF

j_gene: TRBJ1-2
v_gene: TRBV6-5
CDR3aa: CASRSPGEGDYGYTF

j_gene: TRBJ1-1
v_gene: TRBV2
CDR3aa: CASKEGRGIVTEAFF

j_gene: TRBJ2-7
v_gene: TRBV5-1
CDR3aa: CASSSQLAGGREQYF

j_gene: TRBJ1-5
v_gene: TRBV19
CDR3aa: CASRTVSHSNQPQHF

j_gene: TRBJ2-7
v_gene: TRBV14
CDR3aa: CASSQLYSGRLRHEQYF

j_gene: TRBJ1-2
v_gene: TRBV2
CDR3aa: CASSALIANYGYTF

j_gene: TRBJ2-1
v_gene: TRBV5-1
CDR3aa: CASSLRGGTYNEQFF

j_gene: TRBJ2-2
v_gene: TRBV11-3
CDR3aa: CASSYRGANTGELFF

j_gene: TRBJ2-5
v_gene: TRBV7-2
CDR3aa: CASSLRRGKETQYF

j_gene: TRBJ2-7
v_gene: TRBV4-2
CDR3aa: CASSPGVREQYF

j_gene: TRBJ2-5
v_gene: TRBV5-1
CDR3aa: CASSLAGGETQYF

j_gene: TRBJ1-1
v_gene: TRBV7-2
CDR3aa: CASSLQPGDTEAFF

j_gene: TRBJ2-2
v_gene: TRBV5-4
CDR3aa: CASSPGGGVVGELFF

j_gene: TRBJ2-1
v_gene: TRBV7-9
CDR3aa: CASSLTSASSYNEQFF

j_gene: TRBJ1-2
v_gene: TRBV9
CDR3aa: CASSPQGTAGNYGYAF

j_gene: TRBJ2-7
v_gene: TRBV6-5
CDR3aa: CASSWGERFTYEQYF

j_gene: TRBJ1-2
v_gene: TRBV29-1
CDR3aa: CSVDLTGQGSGYTF

j_gene: TRBJ1-2
v_gene: TRBV28
CDR3aa: CASSHAHGYTF

j_gene: TRBJ2-2
v_gene: TRBV6-5
CDR3aa: CASSPPRGRAGELFF

j_gene: TRBJ2-7
v_gene: TRBV6-5
CDR3aa: CASSYLGGTYEQYF

j_gene: TRBJ2-2
v_gene: TRBV5-5
CDR3aa: CASSLTPGQDTGELFF

j_gene: TRBJ2-7
v_gene: TRBV7-2
CDR3aa: CASSLEGWIYEQYF

j_gene: TRBJ1-4
v_gene: TRBV28
CDR3aa: CASTRTTNEKLFF

j_gene: TRBJ2-2
v_gene: TRBV19
CDR3aa: CASTSRGGSNTGELFF

j_gene: TRBJ2-1
v_gene: TRBV19
CDR3aa: CASSMVGAANNEQFF

j_gene: TRBJ1-1
v_gene: TRBV5-4
CDR3aa: CASSLIAQNTEAFF

j_gene: TRBJ1-1
v_gene: TRBV5-1
CDR3aa: CASSLVKGANTEAFF

j_gene: TRBJ1-1
v_gene: TRBV19
CDR3aa: CASSPLMSGGGDTEAFF

j_gene: TRBJ1-5
v_gene: TRBV6-5
CDR3aa: CASSYSTDSNQPQHF